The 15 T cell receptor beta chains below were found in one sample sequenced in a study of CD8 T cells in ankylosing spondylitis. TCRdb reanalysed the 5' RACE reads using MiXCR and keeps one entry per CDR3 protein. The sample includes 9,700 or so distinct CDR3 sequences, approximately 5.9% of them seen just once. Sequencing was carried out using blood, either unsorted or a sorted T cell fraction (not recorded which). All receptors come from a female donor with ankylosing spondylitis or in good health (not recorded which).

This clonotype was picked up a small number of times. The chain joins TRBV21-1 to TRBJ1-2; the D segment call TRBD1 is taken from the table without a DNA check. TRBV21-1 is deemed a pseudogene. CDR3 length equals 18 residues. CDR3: CASSLRQGQGLYNYGYTF. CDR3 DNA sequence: TGTGCCAGCAGCCTTAGGCAGGGACAGGGGCTTTATAACTATGGCTACACCTTC.

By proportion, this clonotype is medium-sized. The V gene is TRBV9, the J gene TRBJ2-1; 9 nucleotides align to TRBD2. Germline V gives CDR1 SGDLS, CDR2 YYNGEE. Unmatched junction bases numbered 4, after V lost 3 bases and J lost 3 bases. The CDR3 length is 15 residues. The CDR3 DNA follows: TGTGCCAGCAGCGGGGCTAGCGGGAACTACAATGAGCAGTTCTTC. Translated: CASSGASGNYNEQFF.

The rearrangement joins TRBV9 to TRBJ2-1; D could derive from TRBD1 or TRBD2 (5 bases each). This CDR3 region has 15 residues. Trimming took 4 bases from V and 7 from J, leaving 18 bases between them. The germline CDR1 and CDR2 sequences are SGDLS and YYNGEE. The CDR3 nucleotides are TGTGCCAGCAGCTCCCGGGGCGGCTTGGGGAATGAGCAGTTCTTC. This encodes CASSSRGGLGNEQFF.

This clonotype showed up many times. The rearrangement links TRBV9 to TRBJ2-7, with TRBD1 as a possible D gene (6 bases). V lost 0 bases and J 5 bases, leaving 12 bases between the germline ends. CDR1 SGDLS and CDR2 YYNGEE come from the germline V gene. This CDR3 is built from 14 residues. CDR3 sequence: CASSVVGGLDEQYF. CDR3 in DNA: TGTGCCAGCAGCGTAGTAGGGGGTTTGGACGAGCAGTACTTC.

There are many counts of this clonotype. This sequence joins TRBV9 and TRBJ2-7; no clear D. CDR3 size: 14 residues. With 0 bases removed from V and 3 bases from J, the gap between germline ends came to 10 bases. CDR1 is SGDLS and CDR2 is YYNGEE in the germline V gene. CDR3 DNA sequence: TGTGCCAGCAGCGTAGAGCCTGAATTCTACGAGCAGTACTTC. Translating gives CASSVEPEFYEQYF.

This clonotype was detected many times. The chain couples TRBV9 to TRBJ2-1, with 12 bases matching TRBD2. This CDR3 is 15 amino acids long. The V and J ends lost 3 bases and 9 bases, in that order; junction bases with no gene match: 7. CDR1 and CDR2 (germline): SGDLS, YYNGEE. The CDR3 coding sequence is TGTGCCAGCAGCGACAGGACTAGCGGGATTGCTGAGCAGTTCTTC. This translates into CASSDRTSGIAEQFF.

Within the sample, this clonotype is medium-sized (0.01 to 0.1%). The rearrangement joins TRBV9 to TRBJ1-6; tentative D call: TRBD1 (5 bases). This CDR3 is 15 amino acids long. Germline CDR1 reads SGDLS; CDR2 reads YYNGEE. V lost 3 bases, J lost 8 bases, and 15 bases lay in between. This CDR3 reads CASSAQGTVDSPLHF. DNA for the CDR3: TGTGCCAGCAGCGCTCAGGGTACTGTGGATTCACCCCTCCACTTT.

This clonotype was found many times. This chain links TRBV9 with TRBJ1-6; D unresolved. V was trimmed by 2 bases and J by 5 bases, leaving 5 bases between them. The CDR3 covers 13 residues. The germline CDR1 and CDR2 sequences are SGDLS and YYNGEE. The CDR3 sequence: CASSVEDNSPLHF. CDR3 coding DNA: TGTGCCAGCAGCGTCGAAGATAATTCACCCCTCCACTTT.

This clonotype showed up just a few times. CDR3 region: CASSADSGGFSYEQYF. CDR3 bases: TGTGCCAGCAGCGCCGATAGCGGGGGGTTCTCCTACGAGCAGTACTTC. The rearrangement joins TRBV9 to TRBJ2-7; TRBD2 aligns across 10 bases. The CDR3 sequence is 16 residues long. J was trimmed by 0 bases and V by 3 bases; bases with no gene match: 6. Germline lookup yields CDR1 SGDLS and CDR2 YYNGEE.

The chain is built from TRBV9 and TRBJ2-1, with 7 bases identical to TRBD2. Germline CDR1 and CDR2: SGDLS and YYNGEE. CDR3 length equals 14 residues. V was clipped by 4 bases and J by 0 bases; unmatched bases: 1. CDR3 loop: CASSPGGSYNEQFF. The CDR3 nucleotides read TGTGCCAGCAGCCCGGGGGGCTCCTACAATGAGCAGTTCTTC.

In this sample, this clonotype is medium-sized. In DNA, the CDR3 is TGTGCCAGCAGCGCAGGAGGGGGAAGCACTGAAGCTTTCTTT. Translating gives CASSAGGGSTEAFF. The V call is TRBV9, the J call TRBJ1-1, with a possible D match to TRBD1 (6 bases). The CDR3 is 14 residues long. V was clipped by 3 bases and J by 4 bases, with 13 bases between them. Per the germline V gene, CDR1 is SGDLS and CDR2 is YYNGEE. The full variable domain, completed using reference TRBV9 and TRBJ1-1, is DSGVTQTPKHLITATGQRVTLRCSPRSGDLSVYWYQQSLDQGLQFLIQYYNGEERAKGNILERFSAQQFPDLHSELNLSSLELGDSALYFCASSAGGGSTEAFFGQGTRLTVV.

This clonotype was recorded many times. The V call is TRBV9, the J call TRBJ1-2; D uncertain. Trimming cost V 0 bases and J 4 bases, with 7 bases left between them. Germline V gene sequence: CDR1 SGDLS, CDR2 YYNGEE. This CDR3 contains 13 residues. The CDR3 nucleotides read TGTGCCAGCAGCGTAGGGAATTCCTATGGCTACACCTTC. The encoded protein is CASSVGNSYGYTF.

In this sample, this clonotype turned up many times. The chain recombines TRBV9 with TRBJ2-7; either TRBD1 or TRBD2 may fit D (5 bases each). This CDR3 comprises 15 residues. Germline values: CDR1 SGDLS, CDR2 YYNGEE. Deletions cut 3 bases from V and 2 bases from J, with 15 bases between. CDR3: CASSGGSGPTYEQYF. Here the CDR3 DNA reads TGTGCCAGCAGCGGGGGGAGCGGACCAACCTACGAGCAGTACTTC.

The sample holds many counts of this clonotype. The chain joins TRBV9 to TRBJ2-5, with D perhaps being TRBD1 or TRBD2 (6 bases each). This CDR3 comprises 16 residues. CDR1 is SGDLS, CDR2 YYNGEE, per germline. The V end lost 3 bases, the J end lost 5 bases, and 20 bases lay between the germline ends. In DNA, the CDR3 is TGTGCCAGCAGCGCCCTCGGGACTGGGGGCGTGGAGACCCAGTACTTC. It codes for CASSALGTGGVETQYF.

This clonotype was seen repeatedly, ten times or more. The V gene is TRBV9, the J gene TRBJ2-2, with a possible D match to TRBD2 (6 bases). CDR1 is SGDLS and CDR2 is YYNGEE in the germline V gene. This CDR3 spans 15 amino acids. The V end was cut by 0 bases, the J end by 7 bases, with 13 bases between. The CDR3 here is CASSVGGGESGELFF. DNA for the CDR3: TGTGCCAGCAGCGTAGGAGGCGGGGAGAGCGGGGAGCTGTTTTTT.